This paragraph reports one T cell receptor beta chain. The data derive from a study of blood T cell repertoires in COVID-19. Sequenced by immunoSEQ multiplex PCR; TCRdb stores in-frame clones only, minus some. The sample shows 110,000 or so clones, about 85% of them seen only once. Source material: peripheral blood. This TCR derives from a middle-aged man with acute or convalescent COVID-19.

The CDR3 protein is CASSARQGEAGELFF. The CDR3 region has the DNA TGTGCCAGCAGCGCACGACAGGGCGAAGCCGGGGAGCTGTTTTTT. The V call is TRBV9, the J call TRBJ2-2; TRBD1 matches at 7 bases. Germline trimming cut 3 bases from V and 6 bases from J; bases unmatched to any gene: 8. Germline V gene data show CDR1 as SGDLS and CDR2 as YYNGEE. The CDR3 covers 15 residues.